A selection of T cell receptor beta chains follows, all from one sample in a study of T cells of healthy individuals. One entry per CDR3 protein results from TCRdb running MiXCR on the 5' RACE reads. The sample has 95,000 to 100,000 distinct CDR3 sequences; approximately 15% are singletons. The receptors stem from a human donor in good health. The CDR3 runs from the conserved cysteine through the conserved F or W. The order of the fields is J gene, clone size, CDR3 length, V gene, D gene, CDR3 protein, CDR3 DNA. A D gene is named only where the DNA matches it firmly. Not all rows give a size; the values are once, few, many and, for expanded clones, a class.

TRBJ1-5	few	16	TRBV7-8	.	CASSLGTGTGGKPQHF	TGTGCCAGCAGCTTAGGGACCGGGACCGGGGGGAAGCCCCAGCATTTT
TRBJ1-1	.	13	TRBV7-9	.	CASSLEGRTEAFF	TGTGCCAGCAGCTTAGAGGGGAGGACTGAAGCTTTCTTT
TRBJ2-5	few	14	TRBV3-1	.	CASSPPRGVETQYF	TGTGCCAGCAGCCCCCCTCGAGGGGTTGAGACCCAGTACTTC
TRBJ1-5	few	15	TRBV7-9	TRBD1	CASSTDRGRGEPQHF	TGTGCCAGCAGCACGGACAGGGGCCGGGGCGAACCCCAGCATTTT
TRBJ1-2	many	13	TRBV24-1	.	CATSDFTGEGYTF	TGTGCCACCAGTGATTTCACGGGAGAGGGCTACACCTTC
TRBJ2-3	.	15	TRBV28	.	CASSFPSASTDTQYF	TGTGCCAGCAGTTTCCCCAGCGCCTCCACAGATACGCAGTATTTT
TRBJ2-1	few	15	TRBV2	TRBD2	CASSDETSGSDEQFF	TGTGCCAGCAGTGATGAGACTAGCGGGAGTGATGAGCAGTTCTTC
TRBJ1-2	.	15	TRBV7-2	.	CASSYGGGGSWGYTF	TGTGCCAGCAGCTATGGGGGTGGGGGAAGCTGGGGCTACACCTTC
TRBJ1-6	.	12	TRBV2	.	CASSEERAALHF	TGTGCCAGCAGTGAGGAGAGGGCTGCCCTCCACTTT
TRBJ1-1	many	15	TRBV29-1	TRBD1	CSVVVLRGLRVEAFF	TGCAGCGTAGTAGTTTTGAGGGGGCTGCGAGTTGAAGCTTTCTTT
TRBJ1-1	.	14	TRBV29-1	.	CSVPDDTANTEAFF	TGCAGCGTACCGGACGACACCGCGAACACTGAAGCTTTCTTT
TRBJ2-5	.	14	TRBV28	TRBD1	CASILGQGTETQYF	TGTGCCAGCATTCTGGGACAGGGGACGGAGACCCAGTACTTC
TRBJ2-1	few	14	TRBV6-6	.	CASRDSSSYNEQFF	TGTGCCAGCAGGGACTCGAGCTCCTACAATGAGCAGTTCTTC
TRBJ2-3	few	15	TRBV6-2/TRBV6-3	.	CASTERAGSPDTQYF	TGTGCCAGCACCGAACGAGCAGGGTCCCCAGATACGCAGTATTTT
TRBJ1-2	many	15	TRBV6-5	TRBD1	CASRTWDSLTYGYTF	TGTGCCAGCAGAACCTGGGACAGCTTAACCTATGGCTACACCTTC
TRBJ2-3	few	17	TRBV25-1	TRBD2	CASSERTSGRVSDTQYF	TGTGCCAGCAGTGAAAGGACTAGCGGGAGGGTGTCAGATACGCAGTATTTT
TRBJ2-7	.	14	TRBV7-9	TRBD2	CASRVGTTFGEQYF	TGTGCCAGCAGGGTCGGGACTACCTTCGGCGAGCAGTACTTC
TRBJ2-5	.	13	TRBV9	.	CASSVGGTETQYF	TGTGCCAGCAGCGTGGGAGGCACGGAGACCCAGTACTTC
TRBJ1-1	.	14	TRBV6-2/TRBV6-3	.	CASSTTDENTEAFF	TGTGCCAGCAGTACGACGGACGAAAACACTGAAGCTTTCTTT